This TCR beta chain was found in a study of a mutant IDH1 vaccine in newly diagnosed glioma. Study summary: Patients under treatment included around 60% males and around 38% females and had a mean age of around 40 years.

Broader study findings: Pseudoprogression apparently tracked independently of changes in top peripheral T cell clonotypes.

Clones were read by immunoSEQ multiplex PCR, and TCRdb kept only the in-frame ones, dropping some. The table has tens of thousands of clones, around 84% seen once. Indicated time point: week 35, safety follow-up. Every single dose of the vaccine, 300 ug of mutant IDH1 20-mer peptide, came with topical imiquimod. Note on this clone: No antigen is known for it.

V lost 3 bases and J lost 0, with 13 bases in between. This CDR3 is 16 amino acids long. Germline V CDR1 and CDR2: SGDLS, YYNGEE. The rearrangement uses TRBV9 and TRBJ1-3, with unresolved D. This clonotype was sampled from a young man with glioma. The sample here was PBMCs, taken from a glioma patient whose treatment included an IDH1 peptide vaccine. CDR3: CASSDHRGGSGNTIYF. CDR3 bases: TGTGCCAGCAGCGACCATCGGGGAGGCTCTGGAAACACCATATATTTT.